The present entry profiles one T cell receptor beta chain with its context. The data stem from a study of blood T cell repertoires in COVID-19. Turning to the study itself: Some COVID-19 samples were acute and others convalescent; all came from the United States, Italy and Spain. Sources were T cells, B-cell-depleted T cells, or PBMCs; the material itself was cDNA or gDNA.

Germline lookup yields CDR1 LNHDA and CDR2 SQIVND (reference sequence). The ends were cut back, 3 bases at V and 0 bases at J, with 9 bases in the middle. This CDR3 has 14 residues. Study processing details: Reference gene primers were amplified, and this amplification served to estimate nucleated cell counts. Assay used: immunoSEQ multiplex PCR; TCRdb lists only in-frame clones, some missing. For V, J and clone size, that table is used; D and trimming come from the DNA. This sample yields about 220,000 clones, of which 70% to 90% are seen a single time; around 13% belongs to the top ten. Sequenced material: peripheral blood. The rearrangement uses TRBV19 and TRBJ2-7, with D uncertain. This TCR derives from a human donor in a cohort sampled during active COVID-19. CDR3 region: CASSIVRSSYEQYF. The CDR3 coding sequence is TGTGCCAGTAGTATTGTCAGGTCCTCCTACGAGCAGTACTTC.